A single sample gave rise to the 7 T cell receptor beta chains below, sequenced in a study of shared clonotypes between healthy human individuals. Clones were sequenced by immunoSEQ multiplex PCR, and TCRdb holds only the in-frame ones, with some missing. The sample has some 2,500,000 clones; approximately 93% are singletons. The sample was naive CD4+ T cells from PBMCs. Subset reported: CD45RA+ positively selected. These receptors all stem from a man in his late teens or twenties in good health. Some clones in this sample may be carry-over from other donors' samples.

J is TRBJ1-2 and V is TRBV30; TRBD1 might be the D (6 bases). Germline CDR1 GTSNPN, CDR2 SVGIG (reference sequence). V was clipped by 5 bases and J by 4 bases, with 17 bases between them. The CDR3 is made up of 14 amino acids. The CDR3 DNA reads TGTGCCTGGGTTGAGGGGGGGCCTGGCTATGGCTACACCTTC. Translating gives CAWVEGGPGYGYTF.

This chain joins TRBV4-1 and TRBJ2-3, with D unclear. Germline CDR1 and CDR2: MGHRA and YSYEKL. V shed 2 bases and J shed 1 base, with 10 bases lying between them. CDR3 length: 15 amino acids. The CDR3 loop is CASSQPASGTDTQYF. The CDR3 nucleotides are TGCGCCAGCAGCCAACCAGCGTCCGGCACAGATACGCAGTATTTT.

The chain uses TRBV4-1 and TRBJ2-7; a weak D match, TRBD2 (6 bases). The CDR3 totals 13 residues. Trimming left V 3 bases short and J 7 bases short, with 13 bases between. Germline CDR1 and CDR2: MGHRA and YSYEKL. Here the CDR3 DNA reads TGCGCCAGCAGCCAGTGGGCGGCGGGGGAGCAGTACTTC. Translation gives CASSQWAAGEQYF.

The chain carries TRBV6-5 and TRBJ2-7; TRBD2 agrees at 9 bases. This CDR3 comprises 15 residues. Per germline, CDR1 MNHEY and CDR2 SVGAGI. The junction had 13 bases not matched to a gene; V was cut back by 6 bases and J by 7 bases. CDR3 in DNA: TGTGCCAGCAGGCGGATTCTAGCGGGGCCAGGAGAGCAGTACTTC. Translation: CASRRILAGPGEQYF.

The chain is built from TRBV19 and TRBJ1-5; D is ambiguous. This CDR3 has 15 residues. V gave up 2 bases and J gave up 3 bases, with 11 bases separating them. Germline loops: CDR1 LNHDA, CDR2 SQIVND (reference sequence). The DNA for the CDR3 is TGTGCCAGTAGTATAAGCGACGCTACCAATCAGCCCCAGCATTTT. It is translated as CASSISDATNQPQHF. Based on the CDR3 plus reference TRBV19 and TRBJ1-5, the full variable domain is DGGITQSPKYLFRKEGQNVTLSCEQNLNHDAMYWYRQDPGQGLRLIYYSQIVNDFQKGDIAEGYSVSREKKESFPLTVTSAQKNPTAFYLCASSISDATNQPQHFGDGTRLSIL.

The gene calls are TRBV11-2 and TRBJ1-2; no definite D call. Trimming shortened V by 1 base and J by 8 bases, and 11 bases separated the two germline ends. This CDR3 spans 13 amino acids. Germline V gene sequence: CDR1 SGHAT, CDR2 FQNNGV. DNA of the CDR3: TGTGCCAGCAGCTTAGCTTTGACTATCGGCTACACCTTC. Translation: CASSLALTIGYTF.

Concerning this clone itself: This sample includes further DNA sequences coding for the same CDR3. The CDR3 DNA reads as TGTGCCAGCAGCTTAGTACCTGGAAACACCATATATTTT. Protein sequence: CASSLVPGNTIYF. V is TRBV7-9 and J is TRBJ1-3; D is uncertain. The CDR3 covers 13 residues. Per the germline V gene, CDR1 is SEHNR and CDR2 is FQNEAQ (reference sequence). V was trimmed by 1 base and J by 2 bases, leaving 3 bases between them.